What follows are 12 T cell receptor beta chains derived from one specimen sequenced in a study of T cells in Graves' hyperthyroidism and ophthalmopathy. Amplification yielded TCR beta CDR3 regions, with RNA transcripts as the source. The HTBI primer set was used in a first-round RT-PCR of the TCR CDR3. MiXCR, applied by TCRdb to the multiplex PCR reads, yields one record per CDR3 protein. In the table there are 340,000 or so distinct CDR3 sequences, roughly 17% of which are singletons. The sequencing input was blood. The receptors were gathered from a man aged 30 to 39 with Graves' hyperthyroidism.

This clonotype occurred many times. The chain has TRBV28 and TRBJ1-2; TRBD1 agrees at 7 bases. CDR1 and CDR2 (germline): MDHEN, SYDVKM. CDR3 length: 16 residues. Trimming took 4 bases from V and 4 from J; bases not matched to a gene: 12. CDR3 region: CASSSPGQAPVYGYTF. DNA of the CDR3: TGTGCCAGCAGTTCCCCCGGACAGGCACCGGTCTATGGCTACACCTTC.

V gene TRBV2 combines with J gene TRBJ2-3, with 14 bases that match TRBD2. Looked up from germline, CDR1 is SNHLY and CDR2 is FYNNEI. The CDR3 totals 17 residues. V gave up 6 bases and J gave up 1 base; unmatched junction bases: 6. The CDR3 DNA reads TGTGCCAGCAGCAACGGACTAGCGGGAGGTGGCACAGATACGCAGTATTTT. Protein product: CASSNGLAGGGTDTQYF. The whole variable domain, filled in from reference TRBV2 and TRBJ2-3, reads EPEVTQTPSHQVTQMGQEVILRCVPISNHLYFYWYRQILGQKVEFLVSFYNNEISEKSEIFDDQFSVERPDGSNFTLKIRSTKLEDSAMYFCASSNGLAGGGTDTQYFGPGTRLTVL.

This clonotype has a count of ten or more. This chain joins TRBV6-2 or TRBV6-3 and TRBJ2-1; D not certain. The CDR3 sequence is 18 residues long. The V gene lost 9 bases and the J gene lost 4 bases, with 28 bases spanning the gap. Looked up from germline, CDR1 is MNHEY and CDR2 is SVGEGT. This chain's CDR3 is CASLPVGSAQTFYNEQFF. The CDR3 DNA is TGTGCCAGTCTCCCGGTGGGTTCGGCACAAACTTTTTACAATGAGCAGTTCTTC.

The genes are TRBV2 and TRBJ2-7, with D maybe TRBD1 (5 bases). Germline assignment: CDR1 SNHLY and CDR2 FYNNEI. V lost 8 bases, J lost 2 bases, and 10 bases lay in between. The CDR3 spans 12 residues. CDR3 bases: TGTGCCAGCGCACAGGTTCCCTACGAGCAGTACTTC. This encodes CASAQVPYEQYF.

This clonotype was seen repeatedly, ten times or more. The rearrangement joins TRBV27 to TRBJ1-5; D is perhaps TRBD1 (5 bases). CDR1 is MNHEY and CDR2 is SMNVEV in the germline V gene (reference sequence). The CDR3 consists of 14 residues. V was clipped by 2 bases and J by 4 bases, with 9 bases between them. The CDR3 nucleotides read TGTGCCAGCAGTTTAGGTTGGGGGAATCAGCCCCAGCATTTT. Protein: CASSLGWGNQPQHF.

This chain uses TRBV7-9 with TRBJ1-2, with D possibly being TRBD1 (6 bases). The CDR3 covers 13 residues. The germline V gene encodes CDR1 SEHNR and CDR2 FQNEAQ (reference sequence). Trimming stripped 2 bases from V and 12 bases from J, with 16 bases between. The CDR3 is CASSLRQDHKNTF. The CDR3 DNA sequence: TGTGCCAGCAGCTTAAGACAGGACCATAAGAACACCTTC.

The chain carries TRBV29-1 and TRBJ2-7, with D maybe TRBD2 (6 bases). The V end lost 7 bases, the J end lost 3 bases, and 16 bases lay between the germline ends. Looked up from germline, CDR1 is SQVTM and CDR2 is ANQGSEA. The CDR3 is made up of 13 amino acids. This chain's CDR3 is CSAASVGGYEQYF. The CDR3 DNA reads as TGCAGCGCTGCCAGCGTGGGAGGCTACGAGCAGTACTTC.

This clonotype has a handful of counts. The chain couples TRBV24-1 to TRBJ2-1; TRBD2 matches 13 bases. V trimming: 4 bases; J trimming: 7 bases; junction bases outside the gene matches: 12. The CDR3 has 18 amino acids. Looked up from germline, CDR1 is KGHDR and CDR2 is SFDVKD. The CDR3 reads CATSDPTSGRLSRNEQFF. In DNA form, the CDR3 reads TGTGCCACCAGTGACCCGACTAGCGGGAGGTTAAGTAGGAATGAGCAGTTCTTC.

This clonotype appeared many times. The chain employs TRBV6-1 and TRBJ1-1; D is uncertain. Trimming took off 2 bases at V and 0 bases at J, with 13 bases between the two ends. The CDR3 contains 16 residues. Per the germline V gene, CDR1 is MNHNS and CDR2 is SASEGT. The CDR3 DNA reads as TGTGCCAGCAGTGAATGGGCCAGTCTTCTGAACACTGAAGCTTTCTTT. Residues: CASSEWASLLNTEAFF.

This clonotype came up a few times. V usage is TRBV12-3 or TRBV12-4 and J usage is TRBJ2-7; D gene unclear. V lost 1 base and J 6 bases, leaving 13 bases between the germline ends. The CDR3 runs 14 residues. In DNA, the CDR3 is TGTGCCAGCAGTTTAGGAGCCGTTCAACCCGAGCAGTACTTC. Protein: CASSLGAVQPEQYF.

The chain employs TRBV10-2 and TRBJ2-1, with D uncertain. V dropped 6 bases and J dropped 8 bases, with 8 bases sitting between them. Germline CDR1 reads WSHSY; CDR2 reads SAAADI. The CDR3 extends over 11 amino acids. The CDR3 DNA sequence: TGCGCCAGCAGGGGGATCTATGAGCAGTTCTTC. Its protein product is CASRGIYEQFF.

Ten or more counts support this clonotype. The rearrangement links TRBV28 to TRBJ1-3, with a tentative D call TRBD1 (6 bases). Germline-derived CDR1 and CDR2 are MDHEN and SYDVKM. V lost 6 bases and J 4 bases, leaving 16 bases between the germline ends. The CDR3 sequence is 15 residues long. This CDR3 reads CASSYRDNYGNTIYF. The CDR3 nucleotides are TGTGCCAGCAGCTACCGGGACAACTACGGAAACACCATATATTTT.